This is a list of T cell receptor beta chains from one sample in a study of cytomegalovirus exposure and HLA in healthy donors. Sequencing was performed with immunoSEQ multiplex PCR; in TCRdb, only in-frame clones are kept and a portion is missing. The top ten hold 0.9% to 1.2% of the sample, which has approximately 210,000 clones, around four fifths seen once. The sequencing input was PBMCs. The receptors come from a woman between 40 and 55 years old in good health and CMV-seronegative. CDR3s include the opening cysteine and the closing phenylalanine or tryptophan. A D gene is named only where the DNA matches it firmly. Clone sizes are given selectively: once, few, many, or a class where the clone is expanded.

V	J	D	size	CDR3	DNA
TRBV19	TRBJ2-5	TRBD2	.	CASSGLAGVLETQYF	TGTGCCAGTAGTGGACTAGCGGGAGTCCTGGAGACCCAGTACTTC
TRBV27	TRBJ2-1	.	.	CASSSSFEQFF	TGTGCCAGCAGTTCGAGTTTTGAGCAGTTCTTC
TRBV2	TRBJ2-3	.	.	CASSDPGADTQYF	TGTGCCAGCAGTGACCCCGGGGCAGATACGCAGTATTTT
TRBV2	TRBJ2-5	.	.	CASSEMTGKETQYF	TGTGCCAGCAGTGAAATGACAGGAAAAGAGACCCAGTACTTC
TRBV7-2	TRBJ1-2	TRBD1	.	CASSLEHRTGGYTF	TGTGCCAGCAGCTTAGAACACCGGACAGGCGGCTACACCTTC
TRBV19	TRBJ2-1	TRBD1	.	CASTTQGNSYNEQFF	TGTGCCAGTACCACACAGGGGAACTCCTACAATGAGCAGTTCTTC
TRBV5-6	TRBJ2-6	.	.	CASRRTGSSGANVLTF	TGTGCCAGCAGGCGGACGGGGAGCTCTGGGGCCAACGTCCTGACTTTC
TRBV4-1	TRBJ1-1	.	few	CASSPGVGSRGWNTEAFF	TGCGCCAGCAGCCCCGGGGTGGGGTCCCGGGGTTGGAACACTGAAGCTTTCTTT
TRBV13	TRBJ2-3	.	.	CASSLGGQLSIRPDTDTQYF	TGTGCCAGCAGCTTAGGGGGACAACTTTCGATACGCCCAGACACAGATACGCAGTATTTT
TRBV7-2	TRBJ1-2	.	.	CASSLFRGGLPGYTF	TGTGCCAGCAGCTTATTCAGGGGCGGTCTTCCGGGCTACACCTTC
TRBV19	TRBJ2-1	TRBD1	.	CASSVGTGLLNEQFF	TGTGCCAGTAGTGTCGGGACAGGCTTGCTTAATGAGCAGTTCTTC
TRBV10-3	TRBJ1-3	.	.	CAISGGPSGNTIYF	TGTGCCATCAGTGGAGGTCCCTCTGGAAACACCATATATTTT
TRBV9	TRBJ2-1	TRBD2	.	CASSVTTGGAYNEQFF	TGTGCCAGCAGCGTAACGACGGGAGGAGCCTACAATGAGCAGTTCTTC
TRBV7-2	TRBJ2-1	.	.	CASSLGVRDRGPEQFF	TGTGCCAGCAGCTTAGGGGTTCGGGATCGAGGGCCTGAGCAGTTCTTC
TRBV7-2	TRBJ1-5	.	.	CASSPRGGQPQHF	TGTGCCAGCAGCCCACGCGGGGGTCAGCCCCAGCATTTT
TRBV7-8	TRBJ1-2	TRBD1	once	CASSFDRVSTNYGYTF	TGTGCCAGCAGCTTCGACAGGGTCTCAACCAACTATGGCTACACCTTC
TRBV14	TRBJ2-3	TRBD2	.	CASSQATSGSTDTQYF	TGTGCCAGCAGCCAAGCGACTAGCGGGAGCACAGATACGCAGTATTTT
TRBV6-1	TRBJ2-2	TRBD2	.	CASSELAGADGELFF	TGTGCCAGCAGCGAACTAGCGGGAGCGGACGGGGAGCTGTTTTTT
TRBV19	TRBJ2-3	TRBD1	few	CATRLIQGGTDTQYF	TGTGCCACCCGGCTCATTCAGGGGGGCACAGATACGCAGTATTTT
TRBV5-4	TRBJ1-1	TRBD1	.	CASSLFGQGGGTEAFF	TGTGCCAGCAGCTTGTTCGGACAGGGGGGCGGCACTGAAGCTTTCTTT
TRBV6-1	TRBJ1-5	.	.	CASTSSWQNQPQHF	TGTGCCAGCACCTCATCTTGGCAGAATCAGCCCCAGCATTTT
TRBV19	TRBJ1-5	.	.	CASTFWGRDQPQHF	TGTGCCAGTACCTTCTGGGGGCGGGATCAGCCCCAGCATTTT
TRBV11-3	TRBJ1-1	TRBD1	.	CASSLGGTDEAFF	TGTGCCAGCAGCTTAGGGGGGACAGATGAAGCTTTCTTT
TRBV7-9	TRBJ1-1	.	.	CVSSSRTEQNTEAFF	TGTGTCAGCAGCTCAAGGACAGAGCAGAACACTGAAGCTTTCTTT
TRBV19	TRBJ2-3	TRBD2	few	CASSIASGASTDTQYF	TGTGCCAGTAGTATAGCTAGCGGGGCTAGCACAGATACGCAGTATTTT
TRBV7-2	TRBJ2-5	.	once	CASSFAGEETQYF	TGTGCCAGCAGCTTCGCAGGGGAAGAGACCCAGTACTTC
TRBV19	TRBJ1-5	.	few	CASSIRVAGSAQPQHF	TGTGCCAGTAGTATTCGGGTCGCAGGGTCGGCTCAGCCCCAGCATTTT
TRBV5-6	TRBJ2-3	.	.	CASSLLQGGSTDTQYF	TGTGCCAGCAGCTTGCTGCAGGGGGGTAGCACAGATACGCAGTATTTT
TRBV2	TRBJ2-2	TRBD2	once	CASRRLAGVTGELFF	TGTGCCAGCAGGAGACTAGCGGGGGTCACCGGGGAGCTGTTTTTT
TRBV30	TRBJ2-3	.	.	CAWSGFSDTQYF	TGTGCCTGGAGCGGGTTTTCAGATACGCAGTATTTT
TRBV9	TRBJ2-5	TRBD2	.	CASSVGVAGGGETQYF	TGTGCCAGCAGCGTAGGGGTAGCGGGAGGGGGGGAGACCCAGTACTTC
TRBV27	TRBJ2-3	TRBD2	.	CASRFTSGMADTQYF	TGTGCCAGCAGGTTTACTAGCGGGATGGCAGATACGCAGTATTTT
TRBV7-2	TRBJ2-7	TRBD2	few	CASSLLGGSSYEQYF	TGTGCCAGCAGCTTACTCGGGGGGAGCTCCTACGAGCAGTACTTC
TRBV6-1	TRBJ1-1	TRBD1	.	CASRTDRWDSEAFF	TGTGCCAGCAGGACGGACAGGTGGGATTCTGAAGCTTTCTTT
TRBV2	TRBJ2-3	.	.	CASLTGSTDTQYF	TGTGCCAGCCTCACGGGAAGCACAGATACGCAGTATTTT
TRBV7-9	TRBJ2-1	TRBD2	.	CASSPGTILSDEQFF	TGTGCCAGCAGCCCAGGGACTATTCTATCCGATGAGCAGTTCTTC
TRBV2	TRBJ1-2	TRBD1	.	CASSRGTGYMDGYTF	TGTGCCAGCAGCCGAGGGACAGGGTACATGGATGGCTACACCTTC
TRBV4-3	TRBJ1-2	.	.	CASSRDGNYGYTF	TGCGCCAGCAGCCGCGACGGGAACTATGGCTACACCTTC
TRBV7-9	TRBJ2-5	.	.	CASSGSGRGTPQETQYF	TGTGCCAGCAGCGGATCCGGCAGGGGCACTCCCCAAGAGACCCAGTACTTC
TRBV7-2	TRBJ2-3	.	.	CASRVGGTDTQYF	TGTGCCAGCAGGGTAGGGGGCACAGATACGCAGTATTTT
TRBV18	TRBJ1-3	TRBD1	.	CASSRITGGIRGNTIYF	TGTGCCAGCTCACGGATTACAGGGGGAATTCGCGGAAACACCATATATTTT
TRBV7-2	TRBJ2-5	TRBD2	.	CASSSLLRGGLETQYF	TGTGCCAGCAGCTCCCTGCTGAGGGGAGGGCTGGAGACCCAGTACTTC
TRBV4-2	TRBJ2-6	.	few	CASSQAGDGANVLTF	TGTGCCAGCAGCCAAGCGGGGGATGGGGCCAACGTCCTGACTTTC
TRBV7-2	TRBJ1-1	.	few	CASSLSPGEATEAFF	TGTGCCAGCAGCTTATCACCGGGGGAGGCCACTGAAGCTTTCTTT
TRBV29-1	TRBJ1-1	.	.	CSAQDSLNTEAFF	TGCAGCGCCCAAGACAGCCTGAACACTGAAGCTTTCTTT
TRBV7-2	TRBJ1-1	.	.	CASSLAVGAAEAFF	TGTGCCAGCAGCTTAGCGGTAGGGGCCGCTGAAGCTTTCTTT
TRBV6-5	TRBJ2-7	.	.	CASSYSGSSYEQYF	TGTGCCAGCAGTTACTCGGGCAGCTCCTACGAGCAGTACTTC
TRBV30	TRBJ2-2	.	.	CAWSFGGQAGAGELFF	TGTGCCTGGAGTTTCGGAGGACAAGCGGGCGCCGGGGAGCTGTTTTTT
TRBV4-3	TRBJ1-3	.	.	CASSQSSTGSGNTIYF	TGCGCCAGCAGCCAGTCCTCCACAGGGTCCGGAAACACCATATATTTT
TRBV7-9	TRBJ2-2	.	.	CASSFGSSSDTGELFF	TGTGCCAGCAGCTTTGGTAGTAGTTCCGACACCGGGGAGCTGTTTTTT
TRBV5-5	TRBJ2-7	TRBD1	.	CASSPRTGSSYEQYF	TGTGCCAGCAGCCCGAGGACAGGGAGCTCCTACGAGCAGTACTTC
TRBV19	TRBJ1-2	TRBD1	.	CASSRTGEDYGYTF	TGTGCCAGTAGTCGGACAGGGGAGGACTATGGCTACACCTTC
TRBV11-3	TRBJ1-3	TRBD1	.	CASSLPTGGLAGNTIYF	TGTGCCAGCAGCTTACCCACAGGGGGCTTGGCTGGAAACACCATATATTTT
TRBV11-1	TRBJ2-2	.	.	CASSSMTVYTGELFF	TGTGCCAGCAGCTCCATGACAGTTTACACCGGGGAGCTGTTTTTT
TRBV27	TRBJ1-5	.	.	CASRPATTGYQPQHF	TGTGCCAGCAGGCCCGCGACGACGGGGTATCAGCCCCAGCATTTT
TRBV7-9	TRBJ1-2	.	.	CASSLDQFYGYTF	TGTGCCAGCAGCTTAGACCAGTTCTATGGCTACACCTTC
TRBV28	TRBJ1-2	TRBD1	.	CASSLQGAGYGYTF	TGTGCCAGCAGTTTACAGGGGGCTGGATATGGCTACACCTTC
TRBV4-3	TRBJ1-1	TRBD1	.	CASSQPNTGGEDTEAFF	TGCGCCAGCAGCCAGCCTAATACAGGGGGCGAGGACACTGAAGCTTTCTTT